This note documents a single TCR beta chain sequence. This entry comes from a study of T cells in tumors after PD-1 blockade. Input was 616 ng to 6,004 ng of genomic DNA from tumor or blood. TCRdb keeps only in-frame clones here, not all; method: immunoSEQ multiplex PCR. The sample has around 60,000 clones, just under 80% seen once. This TCR came from a human donor with basal cell carcinoma. The sample consisted of PBMCs, taken before anti-PD-1 treatment.

This CDR3 reads CASSLGGVGGQPQHF. The CDR3 region has the DNA TGCGCCAGCAGCCTCGGAGGGGTGGGTGGTCAGCCCCAGCATTTT. The gene calls are TRBV5-1 and TRBJ1-5; D is possibly TRBD1 (5 bases). V shed 4 bases and J shed 6 bases, with 17 bases lying between them. Germline CDR1 is SGHRS and CDR2 is YFSETQ. The CDR3 runs 15 residues.